One sample yielded the 30 T cell receptor beta chains listed below, sequenced in a study of CD8+CD57+ T cells in acquired aplastic anemia. Individuals selected for sequencing had exhibited CD8+CD57+ cell expansion on flow cytometry. It was genomic DNA that served as the template for profiling TCR beta VDJ and CDR3. TCRdb reprocessed the reads via MiXCR and lists one record per CDR3 protein. The data show about 120,000 distinct CDR3 sequences, 45% to 60% seen once. Sequencing was performed on sorted CD4+, CD8+, or CD8+CD57+ T cells (not recorded which) from PBMCs. The receptors here all came from a human donor with aplastic anemia.

The table lists this clonotype with a few counts. The chain has TRBV2 and TRBJ1-1, with a tentative D call TRBD1 (5 bases). The CDR3 extends over 13 amino acids. V lost 5 bases, J lost 2 bases, and 9 bases lay in between. Germline values: CDR1 SNHLY, CDR2 FYNNEI. CDR3 amino acids: CASSLDSNTEAFF. CDR3 DNA sequence: TGTGCCAGCAGTTTAGACAGTAACACTGAAGCTTTCTTT.

This clonotype was counted between two and nine times. This chain links TRBV24-1 with TRBJ2-3; D not certain. Germline lookup yields CDR1 KGHDR and CDR2 SFDVKD. This CDR3 region has 15 residues. The germline V and J ends were trimmed by 3 bases and 4 bases, with 13 bases remaining between them. This CDR3 is CATSDLSTFPDTQYF. The CDR3 coding sequence is TGTGCCACCAGTGATCTAAGCACCTTCCCAGATACGCAGTATTTT.

This clonotype was counted a single time. This likely comes from a read error, as the CDR3 has no conserved phenylalanine or tryptophan at its end. The rearrangement links TRBV13 to TRBJ1-2; D gene uncertain. CDR1 and CDR2 from the germline V gene are PRHDT and FYEKMQ (reference sequence). V was shortened by 1 base and J by 5 bases, with 11 bases between the two germline ends. The CDR3 has 14 amino acids. The CDR3 DNA reads as TGTGCCAGCAGCTTAGACAGTGGACTTTATGGCTACACCGTC. Translating it yields CASSLDSGLYGYTV.

Written as DNA, the CDR3 is TGTGTCTCGGGGAGGGAGTTAATAGGGGACAATGAGCAGTTCTTC. Its translation: CVSGRELIGDNEQFF. The genes are TRBV2 and TRBJ2-1, with 7 bases lining up with TRBD2. Germline CDR1 is SNHLY and CDR2 is FYNNEI. This CDR3 contains 15 residues.

This clonotype was observed a few times. A much larger clone differs by one base, so this may be a read error. J is TRBJ1-6 and V is TRBV5-5; weak D call: TRBD1 (6 bases). This CDR3 has 14 amino acids. Germline V gene lookup returns CDR1 SGHKS and CDR2 YYEKEE (reference sequence). CDR3 in DNA: TGTGCCAGCAGCTTAAGGGGGGATAAGTCACCCCTCCACTTT. It codes for CASSLRGDKSPLHF.

The V call is TRBV9, the J call TRBJ2-1; 11 bases align to TRBD2. After removal of 5 bases from V and 2 bases from J, the junction contained 3 bases not matched to a gene. The CDR3 covers 15 residues. Per the germline V gene, CDR1 is SGDLS and CDR2 is YYNGEE. CDR3 DNA sequence: TGTGCCAGCAGTGAGACTAGCGGGGCCTACAATGAGCAGTTCTTC. Its translation: CASSETSGAYNEQFF.

This sequence joins TRBV6-1 and TRBJ2-7; D unresolved. The V end lost 6 bases, the J end lost 1 base, and 16 bases lay between the germline ends. There are 15 residues in the CDR3. Germline CDR1 MNHNS, CDR2 SASEGT. The CDR3 bases are TGTGCCAGCAGCCCCCAGATCGGCAGTTCCTACGAGCAGTACTTC. As protein: CASSPQIGSSYEQYF.

This clonotype occurred many times. V is TRBV7-6 and J is TRBJ2-7; D remains ambiguous. Germline V lookup: CDR1 SGHVS, CDR2 FNYEAQ. V was clipped by 1 base and J by 6 bases, with 28 bases between them. CDR3 length: 19 amino acids. In nucleotides, the CDR3 is TGTGCCAGCAGCTTAGATCTGCCCGAGAGGAGAGACCCTCGCTTCGAGCAGTACTTC. Its protein product is CASSLDLPERRDPRFEQYF.

The table lists this clonotype with many counts. The CDR3 DNA reads TGTGCCAGCAGCGTTGGGGACTCGGCCCACGAGCAGTACTTC. Residues: CASSVGDSAHEQYF. The chain recombines TRBV9 with TRBJ2-7; maybe TRBD2 (6 bases). CDR3 length: 14 amino acids. Germline V gene sequence: CDR1 SGDLS, CDR2 YYNGEE. V gave up 2 bases and J gave up 5 bases, with 14 bases separating them.

The V gene is TRBV29-1, the J gene TRBJ1-1, with 9 bases identical to TRBD1. This CDR3 is 14 amino acids long. The V gene's germline CDR1 is SQVTM and CDR2 ANQGSEA. Germline trimming cut 1 base from V and 10 bases from J; bases unmatched to any gene: 10. The chain's CDR3 is CSVEGGTGWVGAFF. In nucleotides, the CDR3 is TGCAGCGTTGAAGGGGGGACAGGGTGGGTCGGAGCTTTCTTT.

The V gene is TRBV4-3, the J gene TRBJ2-1; D could derive from TRBD1 or TRBD2 (5 bases each). V was cut by 3 bases and J by 6 bases, with 18 bases left in between. CDR1 and CDR2 (germline): LGHNA, YSLEER. CDR3 size: 16 residues. CDR3 sequence reads: CASSQGRDVPCNEQFF. In nucleotides, the CDR3 is TGCGCCAGCAGCCAGGGCCGGGACGTACCATGCAATGAGCAGTTCTTC.

V is TRBV7-8 and J is TRBJ1-1; TRBD1 matches at 8 bases. V lost 5 bases and J lost 1; bases outside the gene matches: 12. Germline V gene lookup returns CDR1 SGHVS and CDR2 FQNEAQ. CDR3 length equals 17 residues. The CDR3, as DNA: TGTGCCAGCAGCCGGCAGACCGGGACAGGAGCGAACACTGAAGCTTTCTTT. Its translation is CASSRQTGTGANTEAFF.

This clonotype came up a few times. J is TRBJ1-4 and V is TRBV15; D is undetermined. The CDR3 contains 15 residues. The V and J ends lost 0 bases and 2 bases respectively, with 7 bases between them. The germline CDR1 and CDR2 sequences are LNHNV and YYDKDF (reference sequence). CDR3 loop: CATSRDRLTNEKLFF. In DNA, the CDR3 is TGTGCCACCAGCAGAGATAGACTTACTAATGAAAAACTGTTTTTT.

The chain joins TRBV5-1 to TRBJ2-5, with TRBD2 matching 9 bases. CDR1 and CDR2 (germline): SGHRS, YFSETQ. CDR3 size: 16 residues. The J segment lost 5 bases and the V segment lost 2 bases, leaving 10 bases of the junction unmatched. CDR3 coding DNA: TGCGCCAGCAGCTTTCCAATAGCGGGGGAGTTGGAGACCCAGTACTTC. It specifies CASSFPIAGELETQYF.

Note on this clonotype: This may arise from a read error, as a much more abundant clone is one base away. The chain links TRBV7-9 to TRBJ2-3; TRBD1 aligns across 11 bases. Germline CDR1 reads SEHNR; CDR2 reads FQNEAQ (reference sequence). The CDR3 spans 14 residues. V shed 3 bases and J 5 bases; nucleotides not matched to a gene: 1. CDR3 sequence reads: CASSLGQGVDTQYF. CDR3 nucleotide sequence: TGTGCCAGCAGCTTGGGACAGGGGGTAGATACGCAGTATTTT.

This clonotype was seen ten or more times. The rearrangement links TRBV19 to TRBJ2-2, with 8 bases matching TRBD2. V gave up 6 bases and J gave up 5 bases; unmatched junction bases: 5. Germline CDR1 is LNHDA and CDR2 is SQIVND (reference sequence). The CDR3 loop spans 14 amino acids. The CDR3 region has the DNA TGTGCCAGTAGCACGGGGGGGCGTACCGGGGAGCTGTTTTTT. Its translation: CASSTGGRTGELFF.

This chain links TRBV7-9 with TRBJ2-7; D call uncertain. V was cut by 5 bases and J by 6 bases, with 8 bases left in between. Germline CDR1 and CDR2: SEHNR and FQNEAQ (reference sequence). This CDR3 is built from 11 residues. The CDR3 loop is CASSPGFEQYF. The CDR3 DNA reads TGTGCCAGCAGCCCCGGGTTCGAGCAGTACTTC.

This clonotype was detected many times. The rearrangement links TRBV14 to TRBJ1-4; D may be TRBD1 (5 bases). The CDR3 loop spans 18 amino acids. Trimming took 0 bases from V and 6 from J, leaving 20 bases between them. Germline CDR1 SGHDN, CDR2 FVKESK. The CDR3 DNA is TGTGCCAGCAGCCAAGATTGGGGCGGCACGGGACGCCATGAAAAACTGTTTTTT. Its protein product is CASSQDWGGTGRHEKLFF.

The V call is TRBV24-1, the J call TRBJ2-3, with 7 bases aligning to TRBD2. The CDR3 runs to 14 residues. Germline CDR1 KGHDR, CDR2 SFDVKD. The junction had 5 bases not matched to a gene; V was cut back by 4 bases and J by 5 bases. This CDR3 is CATSEGREGDTQYF. In DNA, the CDR3 is TGTGCCACCAGTGAAGGCAGGGAGGGAGATACGCAGTATTTT.

V is TRBV29-1 and J is TRBJ2-1; 8 bases fit TRBD1. Germline lookup yields CDR1 SQVTM and CDR2 ANQGSEA. The CDR3 spans 12 residues. Trimming at V came to 3 bases and at J to 9 bases, leaving 4 bases not matched to a gene. CDR3: CSVEQGAVEQFF. The DNA of the CDR3 is TGCAGCGTTGAGCAGGGGGCGGTTGAGCAGTTCTTC.

This clonotype was observed many times. The rearrangement uses TRBV11-3 and TRBJ2-6; D gene uncertain. The V and J ends lost 5 bases and 8 bases respectively, with 10 bases between them. The CDR3 consists of 13 residues. The V gene's germline CDR1 is SGHNT and CDR2 YENEEA. The CDR3 coding sequence is TGTGCCAGCAGCCCCTCTTTTCCCAACGTCCTGACTTTC. It is translated as CASSPSFPNVLTF.

This rearrangement joins TRBV5-1 to TRBJ1-2; the D is unclear. Trimming removed 1 base at V and 8 bases at J, with 12 bases between. This CDR3 has 13 amino acids. Per germline, CDR1 SGHRS and CDR2 YFSETQ. CDR3 residues: CASSLSSSHGYTF. The CDR3 coding sequence is TGCGCCAGCAGCTTGTCCAGTTCGCACGGCTACACCTTC.

The rearrangement links TRBV10-3 to TRBJ1-2; unclear D gene. V was clipped by 0 bases and J by 7 bases, with 15 bases between them. This CDR3 is built from 15 residues. Germline V gives CDR1 ENHRY, CDR2 SYGVKD. The CDR3 loop reads CAISESMVEYSGYTF. In DNA, the CDR3 is TGTGCCATCAGTGAGTCGATGGTAGAGTATAGTGGCTACACCTTC.

This clonotype was seen ten or more times. The chain carries TRBV4-3 and TRBJ1-1, with D maybe TRBD1 (6 bases). Germline loops: CDR1 LGHNA, CDR2 YSLEER. The CDR3 has 15 amino acids. Trimming cost V 4 bases and J 3 bases, with 15 bases left between them. The CDR3 reads CASSLGDTGYTEAFF. CDR3 sequence (DNA): TGCGCCAGCAGCCTAGGGGACACTGGGTACACTGAAGCTTTCTTT.

Here the CDR3 DNA reads TGTGCCAGTAATGGGGGGGCCTACGAGCAGTACTTC. Its protein is CASNGGAYEQYF. The J gene is TRBJ2-7, the V gene TRBV5-6; 7 bases line up with TRBD2. Germline-derived CDR1 and CDR2 are SGHDT and YYEEEE. The trim removed 8 bases at V and 2 bases at J, leaving 4 bases unmatched. CDR3 length equals 12 residues.

This clonotype was counted ten times or more. This chain joins TRBV19 and TRBJ1-5; D not resolved. The CDR3 has 15 residues. V gave up 3 bases and J gave up 2 bases, with 11 bases separating them. Germline-derived CDR1 and CDR2 are LNHDA and SQIVND (reference sequence). The CDR3 sequence is CASSIDASGNQPQHF. The CDR3, as DNA: TGTGCCAGTAGTATTGACGCCTCGGGCAATCAGCCCCAGCATTTT.

There are a few counts of this clonotype. The chain couples TRBV27 to TRBJ1-5; D remains unclear. This CDR3 is built from 13 residues. Looked up from germline, CDR1 is MNHEY and CDR2 is SMNVEV (reference sequence). V gave up 2 bases and J gave up 3 bases, with 5 bases separating them. This CDR3 reads CASSLGHNQPQHF. The CDR3 DNA reads as TGTGCCAGCAGTTTAGGGCACAATCAGCCCCAGCATTTT.

This clonotype was found a few times. The chain's CDR3 is CASSDSGSGEQFF. The CDR3, as DNA: TGTGCCAGCAGTGACTCGGGGAGCGGAGAGCAGTTCTTC. The genes are TRBV2 and TRBJ2-1; D perhaps matches TRBD2 (5 bases). Germline CDR1 is SNHLY and CDR2 is FYNNEI. This CDR3 comprises 13 residues. V lost 3 bases and J lost 10, with 13 bases in between.

The sample holds a few counts of this clonotype. The V call is TRBV10-3, the J call TRBJ2-7; D is ambiguous. Trimming removed 6 bases from V and 2 bases from J, with 14 bases in between. Germline CDR1 reads ENHRY; CDR2 reads SYGVKD. The CDR3 totals 14 residues. CDR3 coding DNA: TGTGCCATCAGCGAGGCGGTGATCCCCTACGAGCAGTACTTC. Its translation is CAISEAVIPYEQYF.

This clonotype occurred a few times. This chain joins TRBV19 and TRBJ1-5; 8 positions match TRBD1. This CDR3 has 16 amino acids. From germline, CDR1 is LNHDA and CDR2 SQIVND (reference sequence). Trimming took 9 bases from V and 0 from J; bases not matched to a gene: 10. The CDR3 protein is CASRQGSLFSNQPQHF. CDR3 sequence (DNA): TGTGCCAGCAGACAGGGGAGCCTTTTTAGCAATCAGCCCCAGCATTTT.